Listed here are 19 T cell receptor beta chains from one sample, sequenced in a study of blood T cell repertoires in COVID-19. This table comes from immunoSEQ multiplex PCR, and its TCRdb copy is limited to in-frame clones, with some not included. The table includes 150,000 to 200,000 clones, around 83% detected once. The specimen was peripheral blood. The receptors were gathered from a woman aged 65 to 85 who had recovered from COVID-19.

V and J are TRBV19 and TRBJ1-1; 11 nucleotides match TRBD1. Germline CDR1 and CDR2: LNHDA and SQIVND (reference sequence). This CDR3 is 15 amino acids long. With V trimmed by 2 bases and J by 6 bases, 5 bases remained unmatched. CDR3: CASSIPPGQGAEAFF. The CDR3 DNA is TGTGCCAGTAGTATACCCCCGGGACAGGGGGCTGAAGCTTTCTTT.

The gene calls are TRBV28 and TRBJ2-1; D ambiguous. CDR3 length equals 13 residues. V was shortened by 2 bases and J by 6 bases, with 8 bases between the two germline ends. Germline V CDR1 and CDR2: MDHEN, SYDVKM. CDR3 in amino acids: CASSLVQINEQFF. CDR3 nucleotide sequence: TGTGCCAGCAGTTTAGTTCAGATCAATGAGCAGTTCTTC.

V usage is TRBV15 and J usage is TRBJ2-7; tentative D call: TRBD1 (6 bases). The CDR3 extends over 15 amino acids. From germline, CDR1 is LNHNV and CDR2 YYDKDF (reference sequence). The V end lost 3 bases, the J end lost 0 bases, and 12 bases lay between the germline ends. The CDR3 reads CATSSSRTVSYEQYF. As DNA, the CDR3 is TGTGCCACCAGCAGTTCCCGGACAGTCTCCTACGAGCAGTACTTC.

The chain uses TRBV9 and TRBJ2-7; TRBD2 matches at 8 bases. This CDR3 comprises 18 residues. Losses at the gene ends were 0 bases for V and 0 bases for J; bases not matched to a gene: 11. Germline V gene data show CDR1 as SGDLS and CDR2 as YYNGEE. The CDR3 coding sequence is TGTGCCAGCAGCGTAGAGGCTAGCGGGCCAATACTCTCCTACGAGCAGTACTTC. It is translated as CASSVEASGPILSYEQYF.

The J gene is TRBJ2-7, the V gene TRBV11-2, with D perhaps matching TRBD2 (5 bases). Germline-derived CDR1 and CDR2 are SGHAT and FQNNGV. The CDR3 spans 13 residues. V lost 1 base, J lost 4 bases, and 8 bases lay in between. In nucleotides, the CDR3 is TGTGCCAGCAGCTTAGCGGGGTGGTACGAGCAGTACTTC. Amino acid sequence: CASSLAGWYEQYF.

V and J are TRBV18 and TRBJ2-2; 8 bases are shared with TRBD2. J was trimmed by 1 base and V by 1 base; bases with no gene match: 11. This CDR3 is 19 amino acids long. Germline CDR1 KGHSH, CDR2 LQKENI. CDR3 bases: TGTGCCAGCTCACCACGTCCGGGACTAGGAATAGTGAACACCGGGGAGCTGTTTTTT. As protein: CASSPRPGLGIVNTGELFF.

The chain is built from TRBV9 and TRBJ2-1, with a tentative D call TRBD2 (6 bases). Germline values: CDR1 SGDLS, CDR2 YYNGEE. There are 16 residues in the CDR3. Trimming left V 1 base short and J 5 bases short, with 16 bases between. The chain's CDR3 is CASSVTGDTPDNEQFF. The CDR3, as DNA: TGTGCCAGCAGCGTAACGGGGGATACCCCGGACAATGAGCAGTTCTTC.

This chain joins TRBV4-1 and TRBJ2-3, with unresolved D. This CDR3 is 15 amino acids long. Germline loops: CDR1 MGHRA, CDR2 YSYEKL. The germline V and J ends were trimmed by 0 bases and 2 bases, with 9 bases remaining between them. In nucleotides, the CDR3 is TGCGCCAGCAGCCAAGATCTAGATACCACAGATACGCAGTATTTT. Translating it yields CASSQDLDTTDTQYF.

The CDR3 DNA reads TGCGCCAGCAGCTTGGGGTCGGGGACAGGGTGTAGGTGGGTCTCTGGAAACACCATATATTTT. Residues: CASSLGSGTGCRWVSGNTIYF. The chain employs TRBV5-1 and TRBJ1-3; 9 bases are a match to TRBD1. From germline, CDR1 is SGHRS and CDR2 YFSETQ. This CDR3 comprises 21 residues. Losses at the gene ends were 0 bases for V and 0 bases for J; bases not matched to a gene: 16.

This clone has more than one count but fewer than ten. The CDR3 spells CASSEGGASSDTEAFF. The CDR3 coding sequence is TGCGCCAGCAGTGAGGGCGGAGCATCATCGGACACTGAAGCTTTCTTT. V gene TRBV10-1 combines with J gene TRBJ1-1; D is unclear. V lost 2 bases and J lost 3, with 16 bases in between. From germline, CDR1 is WNHNN and CDR2 SYGVQD (reference sequence). The CDR3 is 16 amino acids.

This clone has only a few counts. The rearrangement joins TRBV9 to TRBJ2-3; TRBD1 matches 10 bases. V gave up 3 bases and J gave up 1 base; unmatched junction bases: 5. CDR3 length: 16 residues. CDR1 and CDR2 from the germline V gene are SGDLS and YYNGEE. The CDR3 nucleotides read TGTGCCAGCAGCGGACCCGGGACAGGGGGCACAGATACGCAGTATTTT. This translates into CASSGPGTGGTDTQYF.

This clone has just one count. The rearrangement uses TRBV11-1 and TRBJ2-5; maybe TRBD2 (6 bases). V was clipped by 5 bases and J by 2 bases, with 12 bases between them. There are 14 residues in the CDR3. Germline assignment: CDR1 SGHAT and CDR2 FQDESV (reference sequence). The CDR3 DNA reads TGTGCCAGCAGCCCCCCGGGGGATCAAGAGACCCAGTACTTC. This codes for CASSPPGDQETQYF.

This clone turned up a few times. The chain couples TRBV9 to TRBJ2-5, with 14 bases that match TRBD2. After removal of 4 bases from V and 7 bases from J, the junction contained 9 bases not matched to a gene. CDR3 length: 16 amino acids. Looked up from germline, CDR1 is SGDLS and CDR2 is YYNGEE. The CDR3 loop reads CASSPGLAGAGGTQYF. The CDR3 region has the DNA TGTGCCAGCAGCCCGGGACTAGCGGGGGCCGGGGGGACCCAGTACTTC. Based on the CDR3 plus reference TRBV9 and TRBJ2-5, the full variable domain is DSGVTQTPKHLITATGQRVTLRCSPRSGDLSVYWYQQSLDQGLQFLIQYYNGEERAKGNILERFSAQQFPDLHSELNLSSLELGDSALYFCASSPGLAGAGGTQYFGPGTRLLVL.

CDR3 sequence: CASSLGGGTGGGKLFF. The CDR3 DNA reads TGTGCCAGCAGCTTAGGGGGCGGGACAGGGGGCGGAAAACTGTTTTTT. The chain links TRBV7-2 to TRBJ1-4; TRBD1 agrees at 12 bases. V shed 1 base and J 10 bases; nucleotides not matched to a gene: 7. The CDR3 is 16 residues long. Germline CDR1 is SGHTA and CDR2 is FQGNSA.

The chain is built from TRBV2 and TRBJ1-1; the match to TRBD1 covers 7 bases. The CDR3 sequence is 14 residues long. CDR1 SNHLY and CDR2 FYNNEI come from the germline V gene. Trimming removed 6 bases from V and 1 base from J; junction bases left unmatched: 5. CDR3 DNA: TGTGCCAGCAGGCGCCCAGGGGGGAACACTGAAGCTTTCTTT. Its translation is CASRRPGGNTEAFF.

The gene calls are TRBV2 and TRBJ2-2; D call uncertain. Trimming pared 7 bases from V and 7 bases from J, leaving 13 bases between. The length of the CDR3 is 13 residues. Germline assignment: CDR1 SNHLY and CDR2 FYNNEI. Here the CDR3 reads CASTLPRNGELFF. CDR3 nucleotide sequence: TGTGCCAGCACCCTTCCTAGGAACGGGGAGCTGTTTTTT.

The chain recombines TRBV5-1 with TRBJ1-1; 11 bases agree with TRBD1. This CDR3 contains 14 residues. The V gene end was trimmed by 4 bases and the J gene end by 6 bases; junction bases not matched to a gene: 5. CDR1 SGHRS and CDR2 YFSETQ come from the germline V gene. The CDR3 region is CASSPGTGGAEAFF. The CDR3 region has the DNA TGCGCCAGCAGCCCGGGGACAGGGGGTGCTGAAGCTTTCTTT.

The chain uses TRBV19 and TRBJ1-2; 7 nucleotides line up with TRBD1. This CDR3 is built from 16 residues. Germline values: CDR1 LNHDA, CDR2 SQIVND (reference sequence). The J segment lost 7 bases and the V segment lost 5 bases, leaving 16 bases of the junction unmatched. The CDR3 reads CASSPLGRGFSVGYTF. The DNA of the CDR3 is TGTGCCAGTAGTCCCCTGGGCAGGGGGTTTTCTGTTGGCTACACCTTC.

V usage is TRBV11-2 and J usage is TRBJ2-7, with a weak D call TRBD1 (9 bases). The germline V and J ends were trimmed by 5 bases and 6 bases, with 23 bases remaining between them. Germline V gives CDR1 SGHAT, CDR2 FQNNGV. This CDR3 has 16 amino acids. This chain's CDR3 is CASSPRGGTGKIEQYF. In DNA form, the CDR3 reads TGTGCCAGCAGCCCCCGGGGGGGGACAGGGAAGATCGAGCAGTACTTC.